The T cell receptor (beta chain) described here comes from a study of T-cell reconstitution after alpha-beta-depleted transplantation in children. The study, taken as a whole, reports: From surviving recipient T cells and thymic progenitors came the high day-60 TCRbeta diversity observed in some patients.

There are a few counts of this clonotype. Antigen: not known. Preparation of the TCRbeta library involved a method that used unique molecular identifiers. TCRdb reprocessed the PCR reads via MiXCR and lists one record per CDR3 protein. The sample contains about 260,000 distinct CDR3 sequences, more than 9% of which appear only once. The CDR3 extends over 12 amino acids. The germline V and J ends were trimmed by 5 bases and 14 bases, with 16 bases remaining between them. In germline, CDR1 is KGHSH, CDR2 LQKENI. This TCR was sampled from a male patient aged 2-10 years who had a stem cell transplant for chronic granulomatous disease, so the T cells may come from the graft donor. The sample was peripheral blood, taken 180 days after TCRalphabeta/CD19-depleted stem cell transplant. The chain recombines TRBV18 with TRBJ2-1; D gene unclear. CDR3 coding DNA: TGTGCCAGCTCATCGACCTGGGATCTGGAGTTCTTC. Translated: CASSSTWDLEFF.